This TCR beta chain was found in a study of identifying expanded T cells in peripheral blood. This CDR3 region has 13 residues. Unmatched junction bases numbered 4, after V lost 8 bases and J lost 3 bases. Looked up from germline, CDR1 is WNHNN and CDR2 is SYGVQD (reference sequence). Notes on the study in general: Clone count variance between approximately 2-week samples rose with total template count. Technical replicates showed about 1.1 changed clones; approximately 2 weeks 15 to 20; four weeks 19.

As for this clone: As yet, its antigen is unknown.

The table came from immunoSEQ multiplex PCR; TCRdb's copy has only in-frame clones and leaves some out. Of about 86,000 clones in the sample, 70% to 90% were seen once. No infections or other immune events were documented during collection. The chain is built from TRBV10-1 and TRBJ1-3; 7 nucleotides line up with TRBD1. The sequenced sample was blood. The TCR originated in a person aged 18 to 70 in good health. The CDR3 region is CASRQGYGNTIYF. CDR3 nucleotides: TGCGCCAGCCGACAGGGATATGGAAACACCATATATTTT.